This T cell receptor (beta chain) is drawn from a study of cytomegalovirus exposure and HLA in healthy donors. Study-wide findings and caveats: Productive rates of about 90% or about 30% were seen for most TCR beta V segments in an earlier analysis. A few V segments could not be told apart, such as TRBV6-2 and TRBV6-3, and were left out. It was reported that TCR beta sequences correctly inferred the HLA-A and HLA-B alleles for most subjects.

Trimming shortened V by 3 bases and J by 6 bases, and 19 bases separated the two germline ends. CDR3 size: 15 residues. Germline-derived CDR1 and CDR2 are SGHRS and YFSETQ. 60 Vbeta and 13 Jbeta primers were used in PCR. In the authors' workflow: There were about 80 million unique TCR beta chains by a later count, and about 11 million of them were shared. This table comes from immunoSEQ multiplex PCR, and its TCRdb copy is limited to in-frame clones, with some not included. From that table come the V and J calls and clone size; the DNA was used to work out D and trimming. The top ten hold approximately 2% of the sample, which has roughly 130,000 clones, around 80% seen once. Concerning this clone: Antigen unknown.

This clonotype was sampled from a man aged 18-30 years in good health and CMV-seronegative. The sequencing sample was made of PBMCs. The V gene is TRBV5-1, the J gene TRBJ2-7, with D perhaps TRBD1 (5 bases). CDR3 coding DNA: TGCGCCAGCAGCTCTCCCCAAGGGGCCGTAGGCGAGCAGTACTTC. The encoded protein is CASSSPQGAVGEQYF.